The clone carrying this TCR beta chain was seen a handful of times. The record originates from a study of T cell repertoires in cytomegalovirus infection. From the reads, TCRdb called clonotypes with MiXCR, one entry per CDR3 protein. Of roughly 250,000 distinct CDR3 sequences in the sample, approximately 13% were seen once. CDR3 length: 15 amino acids. The germline gives CDR1 LNHDA, CDR2 SQIVND (reference sequence). The trim removed 5 bases at V and 2 bases at J, leaving 7 bases unmatched. This TCR came from a human donor in good health (CMV status not recorded). Some clones in this sample may be carry-over from other donors' samples. The sample taken for sequencing was PBMCs. The chain has TRBV19 and TRBJ1-2; 8 nucleotides match TRBD1. The CDR3 region is CASSSDRARNYGYTF. CDR3 nucleotide sequence: TGTGCCAGTAGTTCGGACAGGGCAAGGAACTATGGCTACACCTTC.